Listed here is a single TCR beta chain. Its antigen is as yet unknown. CDR1 and CDR2 (germline): MNHNS, SASEGT. The CDR3 runs to 15 residues. Unmatched junction bases numbered 9, after V lost 3 bases and J lost 11 bases. This specimen belongs to a study of cytomegalovirus exposure and HLA in healthy donors. Overall study context: The Caucasian-associated ancestry cluster held around four fifths of 300 to 500 genotyped donors. The study's findings and limits: Presence/absence results assume similar sequencing depth per donor, which may not hold. Later, an analysis found that common viral pathogens appeared to be linked with several of the most significant clusters. In the analysis, some V segments, TRBV6-2 and TRBV6-3 included, were excluded as indistinguishable.

Both 60 Vbeta primers and 13 Jbeta primers went into the PCR. TCRdb's table, derived via immunoSEQ multiplex PCR, lists solely in-frame clones and lacks some. The sample shows 160,000 or so clones, approximately 80% of them seen only once. V and J are TRBV6-1 and TRBJ1-4; 10 bases fit TRBD1. The sample was PBMCs. This TCR came from a woman aged 18-29 years in good health and CMV-seropositive. The CDR3 protein is CASSDRTGGTGKLFF. The CDR3, as DNA: TGTGCCAGCAGTGATCGGACAGGGGGGACGGGGAAACTGTTTTTT.